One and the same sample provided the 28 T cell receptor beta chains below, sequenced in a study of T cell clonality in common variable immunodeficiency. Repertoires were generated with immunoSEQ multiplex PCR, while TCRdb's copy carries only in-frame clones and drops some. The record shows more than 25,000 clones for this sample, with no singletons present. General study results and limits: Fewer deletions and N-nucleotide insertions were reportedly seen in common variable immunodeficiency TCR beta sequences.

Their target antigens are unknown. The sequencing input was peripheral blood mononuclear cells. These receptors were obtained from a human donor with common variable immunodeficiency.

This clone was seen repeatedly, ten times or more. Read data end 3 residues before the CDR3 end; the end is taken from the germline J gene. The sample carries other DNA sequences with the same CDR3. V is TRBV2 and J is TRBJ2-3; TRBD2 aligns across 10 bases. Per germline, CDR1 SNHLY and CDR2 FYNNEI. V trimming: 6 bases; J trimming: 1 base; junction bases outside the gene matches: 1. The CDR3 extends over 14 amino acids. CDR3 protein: CASRTSGGTDTQYF. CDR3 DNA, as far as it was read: TGTGCCAGCAGAACTAGCGGGGGCACAGATACG.

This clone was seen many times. CDR3 DNA (partial): TGTGCCAGCAGCCGAGGGCTTATGAACACCGGGGAG. Translating it yields CASSRGLMNTGE. The entire CDR3 sequence reads CASSRGLMNTGELFF. The chain uses TRBV4-2 and TRBJ2-2; possibly TRBD2 for D (5 bases). With the read ending 3 residues before the CDR3 end, the germline J gene is used to fill in that end. This CDR3 comprises 15 residues. V lost 4 bases and J 1 base, leaving 10 bases between the germline ends. Germline loops: CDR1 LGHNA, CDR2 YNFKEQ.

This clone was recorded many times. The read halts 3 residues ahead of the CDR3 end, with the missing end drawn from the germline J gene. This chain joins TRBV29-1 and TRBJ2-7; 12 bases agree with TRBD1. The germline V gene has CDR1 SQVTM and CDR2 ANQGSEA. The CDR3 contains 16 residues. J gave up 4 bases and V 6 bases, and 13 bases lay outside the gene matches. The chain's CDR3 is CSVAGTGGAGAYEQYF. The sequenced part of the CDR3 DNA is TGCAGCGTCGCCGGGACAGGGGGCGCCGGGGCATACGAG.

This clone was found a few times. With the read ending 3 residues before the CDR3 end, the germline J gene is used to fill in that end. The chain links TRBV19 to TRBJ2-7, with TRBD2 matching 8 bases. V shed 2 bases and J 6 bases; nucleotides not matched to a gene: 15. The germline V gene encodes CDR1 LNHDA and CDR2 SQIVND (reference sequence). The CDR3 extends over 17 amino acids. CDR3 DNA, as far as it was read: TGTGCCAGTAGTATAACCCCCGCATTAGCGGGAAGGGGCGAG. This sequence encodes CASSITPALAGRGE. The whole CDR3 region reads CASSITPALAGRGEQYF.

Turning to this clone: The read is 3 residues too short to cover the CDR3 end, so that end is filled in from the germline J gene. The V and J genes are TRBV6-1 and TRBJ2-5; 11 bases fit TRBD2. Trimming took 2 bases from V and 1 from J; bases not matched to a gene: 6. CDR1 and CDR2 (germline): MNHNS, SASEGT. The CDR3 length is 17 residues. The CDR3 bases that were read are TGTGCCAGCAGTGAAATCGGGCTAGCGGGAGGCCAAGAGACC. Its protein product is CASSEIGLAGGQET. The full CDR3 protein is CASSEIGLAGGQETQYF.

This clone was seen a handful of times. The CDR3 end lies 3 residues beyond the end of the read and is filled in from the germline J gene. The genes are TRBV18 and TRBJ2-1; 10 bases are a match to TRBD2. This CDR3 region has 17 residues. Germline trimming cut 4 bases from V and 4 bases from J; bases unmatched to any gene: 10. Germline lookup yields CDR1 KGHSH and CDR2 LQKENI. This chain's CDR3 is CASSLYQGTSDYNEQFF. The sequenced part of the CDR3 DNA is TGTGCCAGCTCACTCTACCAAGGGACTAGCGATTACAATGAG.

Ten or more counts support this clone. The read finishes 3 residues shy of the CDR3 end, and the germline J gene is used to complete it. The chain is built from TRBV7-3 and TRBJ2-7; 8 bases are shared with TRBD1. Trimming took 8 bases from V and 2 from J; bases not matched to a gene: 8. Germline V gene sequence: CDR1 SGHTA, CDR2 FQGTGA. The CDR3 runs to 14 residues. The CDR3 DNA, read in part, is TGTGCCAGCGGCTCAGGACAGGGCCCCTACGAG. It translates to CASGSGQGPYE. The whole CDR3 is CASGSGQGPYEQYF.

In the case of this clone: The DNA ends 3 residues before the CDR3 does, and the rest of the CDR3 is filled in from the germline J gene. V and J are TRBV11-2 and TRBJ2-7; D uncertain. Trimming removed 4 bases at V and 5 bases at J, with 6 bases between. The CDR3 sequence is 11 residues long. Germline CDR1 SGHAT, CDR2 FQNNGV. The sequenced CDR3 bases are TGTGCCAGCAGCTCCCTACACGAG. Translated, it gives CASSSLHE. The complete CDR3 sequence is CASSSLHEQYF.

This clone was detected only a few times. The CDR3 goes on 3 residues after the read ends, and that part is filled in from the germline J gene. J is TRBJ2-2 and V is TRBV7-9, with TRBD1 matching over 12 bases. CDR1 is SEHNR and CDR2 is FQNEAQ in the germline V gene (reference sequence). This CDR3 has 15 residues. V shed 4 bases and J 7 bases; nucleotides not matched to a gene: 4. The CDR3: CASSSGTGGNGELFF. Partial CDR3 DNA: TGTGCCAGCAGCTCGGGGACAGGGGGCAACGGGGAG.

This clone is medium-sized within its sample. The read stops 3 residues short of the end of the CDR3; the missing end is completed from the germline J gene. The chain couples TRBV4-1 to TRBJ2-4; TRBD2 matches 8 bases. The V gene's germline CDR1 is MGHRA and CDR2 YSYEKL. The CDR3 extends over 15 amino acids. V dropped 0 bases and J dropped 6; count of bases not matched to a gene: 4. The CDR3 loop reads CASSQDFLAGNIQYF. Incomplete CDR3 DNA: TGCGCCAGCAGCCAAGACTTTCTAGCGGGAAACATT.

The CDR3 bases that were read are TGTGCCAGAAGCGCGGACAGGACCTACGAG. Protein product: CARSADRTYE. The whole CDR3 protein reads CARSADRTYEQYF. V is TRBV5-3 and J is TRBJ2-7; 7 positions agree with TRBD1. The read is 3 residues too short to cover the CDR3 end, so that end is filled in from the germline J gene. TRBV5-3 is an open reading frame, and its role is uncertain. V lost 4 bases and J lost 2; bases outside the gene matches: 3. The CDR3 spans 13 residues.

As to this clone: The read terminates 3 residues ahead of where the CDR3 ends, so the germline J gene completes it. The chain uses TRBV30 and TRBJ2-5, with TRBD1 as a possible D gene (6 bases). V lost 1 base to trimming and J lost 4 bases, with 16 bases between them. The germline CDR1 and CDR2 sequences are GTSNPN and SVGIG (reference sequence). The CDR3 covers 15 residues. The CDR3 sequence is CAWSGNRGSGETQYF. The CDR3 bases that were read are TGTGCCTGGAGTGGCAATAGGGGGAGTGGAGAGACC.

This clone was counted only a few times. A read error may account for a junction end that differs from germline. The part of the CDR3 DNA that was read is TGTGCCAACAGCTCCAGCGGAAGCTCCTACGAG. Encoded protein: CANSSSGSSYE. The whole CDR3 reads CANSSSGSSYEQYF. The J gene is TRBJ2-7, the V gene TRBV7-9; D is possibly TRBD2 (5 bases). The read ends 3 residues before the CDR3 terminus; that terminus is restored from the germline J gene. The CDR3 has 14 amino acids. Germline CDR1 reads SEHNR; CDR2 reads FQNEAQ (reference sequence).

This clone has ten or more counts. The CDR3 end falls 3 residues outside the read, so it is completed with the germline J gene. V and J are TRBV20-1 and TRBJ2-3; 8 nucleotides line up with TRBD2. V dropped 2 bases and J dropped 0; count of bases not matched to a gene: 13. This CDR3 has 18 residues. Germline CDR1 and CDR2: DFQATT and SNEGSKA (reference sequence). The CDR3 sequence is CSARTLGIAGTSTDTQYF. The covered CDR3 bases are TGCAGTGCTAGAACCCTAGGTATAGCGGGGACAAGCACAGATACG.

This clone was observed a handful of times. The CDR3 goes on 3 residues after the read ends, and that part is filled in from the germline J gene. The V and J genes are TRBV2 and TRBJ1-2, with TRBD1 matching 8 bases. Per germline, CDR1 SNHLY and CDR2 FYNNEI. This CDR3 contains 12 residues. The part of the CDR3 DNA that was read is TGTGCCAGCAGTTTTGACAGGGGAGGC. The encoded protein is CASSFDRGG. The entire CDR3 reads CASSFDRGGYTF.

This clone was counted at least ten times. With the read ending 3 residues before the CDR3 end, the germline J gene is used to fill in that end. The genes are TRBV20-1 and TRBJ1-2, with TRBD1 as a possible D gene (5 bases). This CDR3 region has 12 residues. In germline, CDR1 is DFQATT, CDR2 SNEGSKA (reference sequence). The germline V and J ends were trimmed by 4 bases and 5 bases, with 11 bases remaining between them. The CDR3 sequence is CSATGSEYGYTF. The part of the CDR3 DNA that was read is TGCAGTGCTACAGGGAGTGAATATGGC.

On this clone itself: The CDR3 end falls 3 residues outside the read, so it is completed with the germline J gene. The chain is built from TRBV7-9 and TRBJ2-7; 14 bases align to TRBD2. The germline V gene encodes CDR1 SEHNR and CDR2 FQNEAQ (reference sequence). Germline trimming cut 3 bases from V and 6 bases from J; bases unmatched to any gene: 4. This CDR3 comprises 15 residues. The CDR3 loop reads CASSFGLAGGGEQYF. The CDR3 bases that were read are TGTGCCAGCAGCTTCGGACTAGCGGGAGGTGGCGAG.

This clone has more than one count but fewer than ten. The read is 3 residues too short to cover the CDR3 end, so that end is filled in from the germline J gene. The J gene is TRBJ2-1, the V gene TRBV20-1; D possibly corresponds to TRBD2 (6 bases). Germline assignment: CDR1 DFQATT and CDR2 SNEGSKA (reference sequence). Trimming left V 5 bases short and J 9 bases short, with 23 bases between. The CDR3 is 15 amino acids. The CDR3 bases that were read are TGCAGTGCTGTGGGCGATCTGAGGTCCGGGGGTGAG. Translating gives CSAVGDLRSGGE. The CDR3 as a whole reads CSAVGDLRSGGEQFF.

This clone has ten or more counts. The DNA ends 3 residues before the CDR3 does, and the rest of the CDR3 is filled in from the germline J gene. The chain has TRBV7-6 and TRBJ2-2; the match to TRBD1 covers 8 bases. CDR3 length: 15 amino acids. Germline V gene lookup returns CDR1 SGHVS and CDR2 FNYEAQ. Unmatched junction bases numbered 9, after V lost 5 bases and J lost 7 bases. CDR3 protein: CASSPTGGFFGELFF. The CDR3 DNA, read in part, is TGTGCCAGCAGCCCTACAGGGGGATTTTTCGGGGAG.

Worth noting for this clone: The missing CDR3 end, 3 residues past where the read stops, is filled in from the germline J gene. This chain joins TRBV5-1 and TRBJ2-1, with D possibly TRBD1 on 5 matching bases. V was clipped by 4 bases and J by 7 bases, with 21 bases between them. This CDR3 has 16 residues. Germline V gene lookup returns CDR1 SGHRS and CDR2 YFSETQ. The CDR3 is CASSRPGQGVMNEQFF. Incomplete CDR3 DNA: TGCGCCAGCAGCCGCCCCGGGCAGGGTGTTATGAATGAG.

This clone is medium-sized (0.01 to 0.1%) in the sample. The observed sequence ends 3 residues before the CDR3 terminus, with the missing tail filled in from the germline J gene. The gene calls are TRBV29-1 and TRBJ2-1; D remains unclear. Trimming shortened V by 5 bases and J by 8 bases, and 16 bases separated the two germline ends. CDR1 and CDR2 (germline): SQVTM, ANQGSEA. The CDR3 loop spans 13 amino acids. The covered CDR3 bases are TGCAGCGTTTATCTGACACCAACCTATGAG. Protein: CSVYLTPTYE. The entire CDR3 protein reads CSVYLTPTYEQFF.

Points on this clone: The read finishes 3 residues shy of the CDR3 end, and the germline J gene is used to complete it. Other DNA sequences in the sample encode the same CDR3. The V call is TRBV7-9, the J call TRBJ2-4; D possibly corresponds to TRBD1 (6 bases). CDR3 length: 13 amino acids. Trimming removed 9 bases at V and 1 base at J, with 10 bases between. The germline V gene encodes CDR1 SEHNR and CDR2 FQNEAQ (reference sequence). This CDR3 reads CASQGLAKNIQYF. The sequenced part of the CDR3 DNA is TGTGCCAGTCAGGGGCTTGCCAAAAACATT.

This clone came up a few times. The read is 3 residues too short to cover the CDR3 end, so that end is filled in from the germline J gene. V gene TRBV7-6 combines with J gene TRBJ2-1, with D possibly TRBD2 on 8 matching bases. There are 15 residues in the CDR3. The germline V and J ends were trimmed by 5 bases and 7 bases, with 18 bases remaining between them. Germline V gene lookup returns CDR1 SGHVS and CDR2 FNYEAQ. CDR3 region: CASSDGTAGENEQFF. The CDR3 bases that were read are TGTGCCAGCAGCGACGGGACAGCGGGAGAGAATGAG. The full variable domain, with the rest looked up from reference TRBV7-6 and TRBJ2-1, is GAGVSQSPRYKVTKRGQDVALRCDPISGHVSLYWYRQALGQGPEFLTYFNYEAQQDKSGLPNDRFSAERPEGSISTLTIQRTEQRDSAMYRCASSDGTAGENEQFFGPGTRLTVL.

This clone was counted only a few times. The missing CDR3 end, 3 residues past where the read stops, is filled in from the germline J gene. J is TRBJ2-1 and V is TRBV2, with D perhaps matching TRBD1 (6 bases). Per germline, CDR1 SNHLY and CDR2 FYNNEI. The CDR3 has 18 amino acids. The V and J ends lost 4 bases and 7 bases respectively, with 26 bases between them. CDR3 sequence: CASSAKTAQGLLGNEQFF. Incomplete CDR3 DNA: TGTGCCAGCAGTGCAAAAACGGCGCAGGGGCTCCTAGGGAATGAG.

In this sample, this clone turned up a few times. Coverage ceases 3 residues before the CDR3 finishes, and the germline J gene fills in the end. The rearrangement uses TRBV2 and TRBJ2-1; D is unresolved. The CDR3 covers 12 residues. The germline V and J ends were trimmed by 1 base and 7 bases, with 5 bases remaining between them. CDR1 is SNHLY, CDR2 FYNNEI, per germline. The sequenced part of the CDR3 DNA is TGTGCCAGCAGTGAAGACACGAATGAG. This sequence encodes CASSEDTNE. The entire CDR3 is CASSEDTNEQFF.

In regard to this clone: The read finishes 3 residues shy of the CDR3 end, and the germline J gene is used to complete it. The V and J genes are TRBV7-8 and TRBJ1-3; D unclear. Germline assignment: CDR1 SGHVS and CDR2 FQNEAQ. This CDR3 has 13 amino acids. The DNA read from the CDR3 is TGTGCCAGCAGCCCCGGGAGTAGCGGGAGT. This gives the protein CASSPGSSGS. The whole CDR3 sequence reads CASSPGSSGSIYF.

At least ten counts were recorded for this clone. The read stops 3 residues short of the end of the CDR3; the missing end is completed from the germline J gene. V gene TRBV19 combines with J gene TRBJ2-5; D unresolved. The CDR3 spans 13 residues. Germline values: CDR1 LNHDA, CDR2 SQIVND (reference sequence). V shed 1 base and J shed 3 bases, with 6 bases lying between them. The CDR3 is CASSIGRKETQYF. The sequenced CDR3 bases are TGTGCCAGTAGTATAGGCAGGAAAGAGACC.

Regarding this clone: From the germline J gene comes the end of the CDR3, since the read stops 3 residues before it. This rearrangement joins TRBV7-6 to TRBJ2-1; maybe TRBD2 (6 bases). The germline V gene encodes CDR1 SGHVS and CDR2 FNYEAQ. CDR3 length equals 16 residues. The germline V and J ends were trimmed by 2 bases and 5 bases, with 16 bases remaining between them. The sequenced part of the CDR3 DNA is TGTGCCAGCAGCTTATCTGGCGGGACTTCCAACAATGAG. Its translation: CASSLSGGTSNNE. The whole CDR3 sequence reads CASSLSGGTSNNEQFF.